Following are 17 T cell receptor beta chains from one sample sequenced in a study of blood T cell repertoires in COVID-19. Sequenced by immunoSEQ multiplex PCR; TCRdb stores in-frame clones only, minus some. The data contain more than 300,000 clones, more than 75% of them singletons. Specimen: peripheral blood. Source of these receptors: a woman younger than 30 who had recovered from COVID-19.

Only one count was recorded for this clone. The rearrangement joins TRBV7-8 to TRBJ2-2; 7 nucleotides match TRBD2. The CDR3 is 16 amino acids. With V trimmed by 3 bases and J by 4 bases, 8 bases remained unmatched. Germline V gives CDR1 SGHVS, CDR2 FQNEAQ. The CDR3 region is CASSFLGLVATGELFF. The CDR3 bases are TGTGCCAGCAGCTTCCTCGGACTAGTCGCCACCGGGGAGCTGTTTTTT.

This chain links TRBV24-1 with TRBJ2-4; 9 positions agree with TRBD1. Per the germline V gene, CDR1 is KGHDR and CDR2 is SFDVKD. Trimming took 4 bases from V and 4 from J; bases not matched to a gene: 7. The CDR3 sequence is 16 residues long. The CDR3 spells CATSEKGTGRKNIQYF. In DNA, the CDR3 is TGTGCCACCAGTGAAAAAGGGACAGGGCGGAAAAACATTCAGTACTTC.

CDR3 residues: CASTQSTPGELFF. The CDR3 DNA is TGTGCCAGTACCCAGTCGACTCCGGGGGAGCTGTTTTTT. The rearrangement uses TRBV19 and TRBJ2-2, with D unresolved. The germline V gene encodes CDR1 LNHDA and CDR2 SQIVND (reference sequence). The CDR3 contains 13 residues. V lost 7 bases to trimming and J lost 8 bases, with 14 bases between them.

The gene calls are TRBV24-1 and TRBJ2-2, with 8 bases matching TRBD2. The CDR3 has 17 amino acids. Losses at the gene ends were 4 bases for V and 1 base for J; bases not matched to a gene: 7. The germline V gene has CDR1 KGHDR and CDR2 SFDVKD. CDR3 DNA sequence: TGTGCCACCAGTGACCCCGGGAGGGGGGTGAACACCGGGGAGCTGTTTTTT. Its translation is CATSDPGRGVNTGELFF.

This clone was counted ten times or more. CDR3 region: CASSQDGTGGNSGNTIYF. The CDR3 DNA reads as TGCGCCAGCAGCCAAGACGGGACAGGCGGGAACTCTGGAAACACCATATATTTT. V gene TRBV4-3 combines with J gene TRBJ1-3; 8 nucleotides agree with TRBD1. Germline loops: CDR1 LGHNA, CDR2 YSLEER. The junction had 7 bases not matched to a gene; V was cut back by 0 bases and J by 0 bases. The CDR3 extends over 18 amino acids.

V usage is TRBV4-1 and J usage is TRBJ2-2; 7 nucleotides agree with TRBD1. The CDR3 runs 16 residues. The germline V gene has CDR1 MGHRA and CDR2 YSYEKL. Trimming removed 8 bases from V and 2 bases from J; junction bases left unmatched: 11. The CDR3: CASESSGQANTGELFF. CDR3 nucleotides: TGCGCCAGCGAGAGCTCAGGACAGGCTAACACCGGGGAGCTGTTTTTT.

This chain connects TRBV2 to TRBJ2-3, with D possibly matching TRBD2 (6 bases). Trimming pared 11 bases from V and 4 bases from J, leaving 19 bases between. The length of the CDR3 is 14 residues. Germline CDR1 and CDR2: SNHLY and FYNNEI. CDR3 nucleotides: TGTGCCTCTTTGGCCAGCGGGTTTGCAGATACGCAGTATTTT. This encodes CASLASGFADTQYF.

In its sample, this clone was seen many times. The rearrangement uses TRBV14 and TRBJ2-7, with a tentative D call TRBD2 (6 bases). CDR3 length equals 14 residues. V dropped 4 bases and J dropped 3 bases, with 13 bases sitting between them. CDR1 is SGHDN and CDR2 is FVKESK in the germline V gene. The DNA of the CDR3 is TGTGCCAGCAGCCCACGGGGGAATGGCTACGAGCAGTACGTC. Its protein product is CASSPRGNGYEQYV.

This CDR3 reads CAWSPQANTEAFF. The CDR3, as DNA: TGTGCCTGGTCTCCCCAGGCGAACACTGAAGCTTTCTTT. The chain combines TRBV30 with TRBJ1-1; no definite D call. The CDR3 runs 13 residues. From germline, CDR1 is GTSNPN and CDR2 SVGIG (reference sequence). Trimming shortened V by 5 bases and J by 1 base, and 11 bases separated the two germline ends.

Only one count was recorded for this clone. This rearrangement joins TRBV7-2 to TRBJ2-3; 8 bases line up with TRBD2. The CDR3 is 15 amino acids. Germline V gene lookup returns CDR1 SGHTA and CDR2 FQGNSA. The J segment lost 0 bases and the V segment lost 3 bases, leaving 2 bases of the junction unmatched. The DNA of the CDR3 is TGTGCCAGCAGCTTTGCTAGCGGGAGCACAGATACGCAGTATTTT. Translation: CASSFASGSTDTQYF.

The CDR3 bases are TGTGCCAGCAGCCGATCCCCGGGACAGCTGAATTCACCCCTCCACTTT. Translation: CASSRSPGQLNSPLHF. The chain has TRBV5-6 and TRBJ1-6; 7 nucleotides line up with TRBD1. The CDR3 is 16 residues long. In germline, CDR1 is SGHDT, CDR2 YYEEEE. The ends lost 4 bases at V and 7 bases at J; junction bases unmatched: 11.

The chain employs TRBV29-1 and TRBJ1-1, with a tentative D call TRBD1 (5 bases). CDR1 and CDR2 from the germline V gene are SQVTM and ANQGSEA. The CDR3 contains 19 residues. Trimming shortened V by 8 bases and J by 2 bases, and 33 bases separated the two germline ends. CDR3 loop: CSSGGPDSFSWRTNTEAFF. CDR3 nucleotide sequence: TGCAGCTCGGGAGGCCCAGACAGTTTTAGTTGGCGTACTAACACTGAAGCTTTCTTT.

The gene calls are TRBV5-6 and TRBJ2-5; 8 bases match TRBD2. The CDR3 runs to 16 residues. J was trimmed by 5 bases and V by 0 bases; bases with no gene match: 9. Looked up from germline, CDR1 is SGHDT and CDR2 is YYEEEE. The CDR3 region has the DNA TGTGCCAGCAGCTTGGGTTCCGGGACTAGAGGGGAGACCCAGTACTTC. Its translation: CASSLGSGTRGETQYF.

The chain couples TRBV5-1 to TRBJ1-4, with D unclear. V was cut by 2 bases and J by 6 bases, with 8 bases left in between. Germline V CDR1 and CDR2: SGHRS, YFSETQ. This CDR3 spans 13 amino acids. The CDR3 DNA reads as TGCGCCAGCAGCTTCACTAACGATGAAAAACTGTTTTTT. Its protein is CASSFTNDEKLFF.

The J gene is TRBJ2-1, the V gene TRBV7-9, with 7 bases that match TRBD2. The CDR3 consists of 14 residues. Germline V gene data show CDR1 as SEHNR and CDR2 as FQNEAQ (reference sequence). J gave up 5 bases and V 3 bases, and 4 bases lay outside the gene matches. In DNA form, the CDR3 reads TGTGCCAGCAGCTTGGGCGGGAGTAACAATGAGCAGTTCTTC. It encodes CASSLGGSNNEQFF.

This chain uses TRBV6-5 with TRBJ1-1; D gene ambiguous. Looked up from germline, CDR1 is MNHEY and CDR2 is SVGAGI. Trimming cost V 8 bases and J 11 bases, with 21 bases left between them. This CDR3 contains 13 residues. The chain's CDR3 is CASSRAPEHGAFF. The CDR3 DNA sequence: TGTGCCAGCTCGCGGGCCCCGGAGCATGGGGCTTTCTTT.

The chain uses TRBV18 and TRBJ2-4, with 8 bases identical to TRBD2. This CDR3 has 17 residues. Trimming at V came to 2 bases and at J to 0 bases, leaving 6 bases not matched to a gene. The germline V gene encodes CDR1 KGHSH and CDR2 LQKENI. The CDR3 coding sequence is TGTGCCAGCTCACCAAGAACTAGCGGCCTAGCCAAAAACATTCAGTACTTC. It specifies CASSPRTSGLAKNIQYF.